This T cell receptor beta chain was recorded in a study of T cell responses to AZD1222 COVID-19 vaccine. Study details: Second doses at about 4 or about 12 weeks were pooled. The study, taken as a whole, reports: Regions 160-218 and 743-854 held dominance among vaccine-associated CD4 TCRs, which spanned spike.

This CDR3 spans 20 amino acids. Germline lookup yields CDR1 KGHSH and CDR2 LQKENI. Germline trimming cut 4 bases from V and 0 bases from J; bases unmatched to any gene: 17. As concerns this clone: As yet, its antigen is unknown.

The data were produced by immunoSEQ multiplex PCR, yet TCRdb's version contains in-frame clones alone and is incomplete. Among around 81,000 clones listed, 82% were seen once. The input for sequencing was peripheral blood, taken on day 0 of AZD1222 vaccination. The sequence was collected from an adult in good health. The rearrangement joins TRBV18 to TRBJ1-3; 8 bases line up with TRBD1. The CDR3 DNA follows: TGTGCCAGCTCACGAACCGGGACAGGCCTCCGTTCTACCTCTGGAAACACCATATATTTT. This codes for CASSRTGTGLRSTSGNTIYF.